The 28 T cell receptor beta chains below come from one sample, sequenced in a study of T-cell memory formation after mild COVID-19. MiXCR, applied by TCRdb to the 5' RACE reads, yields one record per CDR3 protein. The sample has just over 350,000 distinct CDR3 sequences, approximately 15% seen once. The sample consisted of PBMCs or a T cell subset sorted from them (not recorded which). The source of these receptors is a man between 18 and 29 years old who had mild COVID-19 (a few samples of this study predate the infection). Cell type and time point are not known.

This chain joins TRBV5-1 and TRBJ1-3; 8 nucleotides agree with TRBD1. The CDR3 covers 14 residues. V was clipped by 4 bases and J by 8 bases; unmatched bases: 8. Per the germline V gene, CDR1 is SGHRS and CDR2 is YFSETQ. Here the CDR3 reads CASSETGEAHTIYF. CDR3 DNA: TGCGCCAGCAGCGAGACAGGGGAGGCACACACCATATATTTT.

The sample holds many counts of this clonotype. The chain couples TRBV20-1 to TRBJ2-5; D is possibly TRBD1 (5 bases). The length of the CDR3 is 13 residues. Trimming removed 0 bases from V and 1 base from J, with 6 bases in between. Germline CDR1 reads DFQATT; CDR2 reads SNEGSKA (reference sequence). CDR3 amino acids: CSARDRVQETQYF. CDR3 DNA: TGCAGTGCTAGAGACAGGGTCCAAGAGACCCAGTACTTC.

This clonotype came up a few times. The chain employs TRBV29-1 and TRBJ1-1; D remains unclear. There are 14 residues in the CDR3. V lost 4 bases to trimming and J lost 4 bases, with 16 bases between them. Per the germline V gene, CDR1 is SQVTM and CDR2 is ANQGSEA. The chain's CDR3 is CSVVTNMLSTEAFF. CDR3 bases: TGCAGCGTTGTGACAAATATGTTGAGCACTGAAGCTTTCTTT.

The V gene is TRBV5-1, the J gene TRBJ1-3; no reliable D call. This CDR3 region has 15 residues. V gave up 0 bases and J gave up 2 bases, with 9 bases separating them. Germline V lookup: CDR1 SGHRS, CDR2 YFSETQ. The CDR3 coding sequence is TGCGCCAGCAGCTTGGGATCCGGGGCTGGAAACACCATATATTTT. Amino acids: CASSLGSGAGNTIYF.

The V call is TRBV7-8, the J call TRBJ2-1, with 10 bases lining up with TRBD2. The CDR3 contains 15 residues. Germline lookup yields CDR1 SGHVS and CDR2 FQNEAQ. J lost 5 bases, V lost 7 bases, and 8 bases had no gene match. CDR3 protein: CASIRSGGKDNEQFF. The CDR3 coding sequence is TGTGCCAGCATCCGTAGCGGGGGGAAAGACAATGAGCAGTTCTTC.

This clonotype was recorded a few times. CDR3 DNA: TGTGCCAGCAGTCAGCAGGGAGTTTGGGGCTACACCTTC. It specifies CASSQQGVWGYTF. V gene TRBV27 combines with J gene TRBJ1-2; D may be TRBD1 (5 bases). The CDR3 has 13 residues. V was clipped by 5 bases and J by 8 bases, with 15 bases between them. CDR1 is MNHEY, CDR2 SMNVEV, per germline (reference sequence).

This clonotype has more than one count but fewer than ten. J is TRBJ2-6 and V is TRBV4-1; D gene unclear. V was clipped by 1 base and J by 2 bases, with 3 bases between them. This CDR3 contains 14 residues. The germline V gene encodes CDR1 MGHRA and CDR2 YSYEKL. As DNA, the CDR3 is TGCGCCAGCAGCCAAGCGGCTGGGGCCAACGTCCTGACTTTC. It encodes CASSQAAGANVLTF.

The chain is built from TRBV6-5 and TRBJ1-6; D unresolved. The germline V gene has CDR1 MNHEY and CDR2 SVGAGI. The CDR3 has 15 residues. V dropped 2 bases and J dropped 4 bases, with 9 bases sitting between them. The CDR3 here is CASSYLDGYNSPLHF. In DNA, the CDR3 is TGTGCCAGCAGTTACCTAGATGGGTATAATTCACCCCTCCACTTT.

The CDR3, as DNA: TGTGCCACCAGCACCCCCGCAGCTTTTAGGAACAATGAGCAGTTCTTC. Its protein is CATSTPAAFRNNEQFF. This rearrangement joins TRBV24-1 to TRBJ2-1; D is unresolved. The CDR3 loop spans 16 amino acids. CDR1 is KGHDR and CDR2 is SFDVKD in the germline V gene. With 7 bases removed from V and 5 bases from J, the gap between germline ends came to 20 bases.

CDR3 amino acids: CASSLALAGYNEQFF. The CDR3 region has the DNA TGTGCCAGCAGCTTAGCACTAGCGGGTTACAATGAGCAGTTCTTC. V is TRBV7-9 and J is TRBJ2-1; TRBD2 matches 9 bases. This CDR3 contains 15 residues. Germline V gives CDR1 SEHNR, CDR2 FQNEAQ (reference sequence). V dropped 0 bases and J dropped 4; count of bases not matched to a gene: 1. The whole variable domain, remainder taken from reference TRBV7-9 and TRBJ2-1, is DTGVSQNPRHKITKRGQNVTFRCDPISEHNRLYWYRQTLGQGPEFLTYFQNEAQLEKSRLLSDRFSAERPKGSFSTLEIQRTEQGDSAMYLCASSLALAGYNEQFFGPGTRLTVL.

The rearrangement joins TRBV20-1 to TRBJ2-1, with 15 bases aligning to TRBD2. The V gene's germline CDR1 is DFQATT and CDR2 SNEGSKA (reference sequence). Germline trimming cut 6 bases from V and 0 bases from J; bases unmatched to any gene: 9. There are 18 residues in the CDR3. For the CDR3, the DNA is TGCAGTGCCCCAGGACTAGCGGGGGGGCCGGGCTCCTACAATGAGCAGTTCTTC. Its protein product is CSAPGLAGGPGSYNEQFF.

The gene calls are TRBV20-1 and TRBJ2-5, with a tentative D call TRBD2 (5 bases). Looked up from germline, CDR1 is DFQATT and CDR2 is SNEGSKA (reference sequence). V was pared by 5 bases and J by 7 bases, with 14 bases between. This CDR3 spans 12 amino acids. The CDR3 here is CSARDYDLTQYF. DNA of the CDR3: TGCAGTGCTCGCGACTATGATCTGACCCAGTACTTC.

In this sample, this clonotype turned up a few times. The CDR3 region is CASSLLAQTQYF. In DNA, the CDR3 is TGTGCCAGCAGTTTATTAGCACAGACCCAGTACTTC. This chain connects TRBV12-3 or TRBV12-4 to TRBJ2-5; D gene unclear. Trimming took 2 bases from V and 6 from J, leaving 7 bases between them. The CDR3 spans 12 residues.

The chain is built from TRBV11-2 and TRBJ2-3, with 7 bases matching TRBD1. Looked up from germline, CDR1 is SGHAT and CDR2 is FQNNGV. The J segment lost 4 bases and the V segment lost 6 bases, leaving 4 bases of the junction unmatched. The CDR3 consists of 13 residues. The CDR3 nucleotides are TGTGCCAGCAGGACAGGGATGTCAGATACGCAGTATTTT. It codes for CASRTGMSDTQYF.

Points on this clonotype: The conserved phenylalanine or tryptophan normally closing the CDR3 is absent here, so this likely arose from a read error. This chain links TRBV28 with TRBJ2-3, with TRBD1 identical over 8 bases. The CDR3 has 15 residues. Germline V CDR1 and CDR2: MDHEN, SYDVKM. V gave up 8 bases and J gave up 2 bases; unmatched junction bases: 9. CDR3 amino acids: CASGPGTGLTDTQYL. DNA of the CDR3: TGTGCCAGCGGTCCGGGGACAGGCCTCACAGATACGCAGTATCTT.

The chain uses TRBV4-3 and TRBJ1-2; D remains ambiguous. Germline V gene data show CDR1 as LGHNA and CDR2 as YSLEER. This CDR3 has 15 residues. V gave up 0 bases and J gave up 0 bases, with 8 bases separating them. In nucleotides, the CDR3 is TGCGCCAGCAGCCAAGATCATCCAGCTAACTATGGCTACACCTTC. Its translation: CASSQDHPANYGYTF.

This clonotype showed up just a few times. This sequence joins TRBV5-5 and TRBJ1-1; no reliable D call. V shed 0 bases and J shed 4 bases, with 13 bases lying between them. The CDR3 extends over 15 amino acids. Germline loops: CDR1 SGHKS, CDR2 YYEKEE (reference sequence). CDR3 residues: CASSLDERTGTEAFF. As DNA, the CDR3 is TGTGCCAGCAGCTTGGACGAGAGGACGGGCACTGAAGCTTTCTTT.

The genes are TRBV2 and TRBJ2-2, with D possibly TRBD2 on 5 matching bases. The germline V and J ends were trimmed by 2 bases and 5 bases, with 12 bases remaining between them. CDR1 is SNHLY and CDR2 is FYNNEI in the germline V gene. This CDR3 is built from 15 residues. The CDR3 here is CASSESETITGELFF. The CDR3 DNA reads TGTGCCAGCAGTGAATCAGAGACTATAACCGGGGAGCTGTTTTTT.

This sequence joins TRBV6-2 or TRBV6-3 and TRBJ2-5; D gene unclear. The CDR3 extends over 11 amino acids. The germline gives CDR1 MNHEY, CDR2 SVGEGT. V lost 6 bases and J 5 bases, leaving 7 bases between the germline ends. The CDR3 bases are TGTGCCAGCAGGACGTGGGAGACCCAGTACTTC. Encoded protein: CASRTWETQYF.

J is TRBJ2-3 and V is TRBV20-1; no reliable D call. Trimming stripped 3 bases from V and 0 bases from J, with 4 bases between. In germline, CDR1 is DFQATT, CDR2 SNEGSKA (reference sequence). This CDR3 comprises 12 residues. Here the CDR3 reads CSASASTDTQYF. CDR3 sequence (DNA): TGCAGTGCTAGCGCTAGCACAGATACGCAGTATTTT.

The chain uses TRBV4-1 and TRBJ1-6, with a weak D call TRBD1 (5 bases). The CDR3 consists of 17 residues. CDR1 and CDR2 (germline): MGHRA, YSYEKL. The V end lost 4 bases, the J end lost 4 bases, and 17 bases lay between the germline ends. The CDR3 coding sequence is TGCGCCAGCAGCCCCCTCTGGGGACGCCAATATAATTCACCCCTCCACTTT. Translation gives CASSPLWGRQYNSPLHF.

This clonotype came up many times. V is TRBV12-3 or TRBV12-4 and J is TRBJ1-3; unclear D gene. Trimming left V 3 bases short and J 3 bases short, with 3 bases between. The CDR3 contains 12 residues. In DNA, the CDR3 is TGTGCCAGCAGTTTGGTTGGAAACACCATATATTTT. Its translation: CASSLVGNTIYF.

This chain connects TRBV4-1 to TRBJ2-7; 10 bases are a match to TRBD2. The CDR3 is 15 residues long. Germline values: CDR1 MGHRA, CDR2 YSYEKL. The V segment lost 2 bases and the J segment 2 bases; nucleotides outside the gene matches: 3. The DNA for the CDR3 is TGCGCCAGCAGCCAACTAGCGGGGGAAACCTACGAGCAGTACGTC. This translates into CASSQLAGETYEQYV.

This clonotype was recorded at least ten times. The chain links TRBV5-4 to TRBJ2-7; D may be TRBD1 (6 bases). V dropped 0 bases and J dropped 2 bases, with 9 bases sitting between them. CDR1 is SGHNT and CDR2 is YYREEE in the germline V gene (reference sequence). The CDR3 spans 14 residues. This chain's CDR3 is CASSLARDTYEQYV. Here the CDR3 DNA reads TGTGCCAGCAGCTTGGCCCGGGACACCTACGAGCAGTACGTC.

The sample holds a few counts of this clonotype. The CDR3: CSARVVARVNTEAFF. In DNA, the CDR3 is TGCAGTGCTAGAGTCGTGGCACGAGTGAACACTGAAGCTTTCTTT. This chain links TRBV20-1 with TRBJ1-1, with D unclear. Trimming cost V 1 base and J 0 bases, with 12 bases left between them. Germline V CDR1 and CDR2: DFQATT, SNEGSKA (reference sequence). The length of the CDR3 is 15 residues.

This clonotype was seen many times. The genes are TRBV12-3 or TRBV12-4 and TRBJ2-1; TRBD2 matches 8 bases. There are 16 residues in the CDR3. V was clipped by 1 base and J by 7 bases; unmatched bases: 9. CDR3 sequence: CASSLGPRGGPNEQFF. CDR3 DNA sequence: TGTGCCAGCAGTTTAGGCCCCCGCGGGGGGCCGAATGAGCAGTTCTTC.

This clonotype was seen many times. The chain links TRBV12-3 or TRBV12-4 to TRBJ2-7; TRBD2 aligns across 7 bases. The V gene end was trimmed by 3 bases and the J gene end by 4 bases; junction bases not matched to a gene: 9. The CDR3 has 15 amino acids. CDR3 sequence (DNA): TGTGCCAGCAGTTTGGTTGAGGCGGGGGTGTACGAGCAGTACTTC. Protein sequence: CASSLVEAGVYEQYF.

The table lists this clonotype with a count of one. V usage is TRBV4-1 and J usage is TRBJ2-6, with 9 bases matching TRBD1. Germline V lookup: CDR1 MGHRA, CDR2 YSYEKL. V trimming: 4 bases; J trimming: 3 bases; junction bases outside the gene matches: 10. The CDR3 is made up of 18 amino acids. The DNA for the CDR3 is TGCGCCAGCAGCCCGTTCGCACAGGGGGCAGGTGGGGCCAACGTCCTGACTTTC. Translation gives CASSPFAQGAGGANVLTF.